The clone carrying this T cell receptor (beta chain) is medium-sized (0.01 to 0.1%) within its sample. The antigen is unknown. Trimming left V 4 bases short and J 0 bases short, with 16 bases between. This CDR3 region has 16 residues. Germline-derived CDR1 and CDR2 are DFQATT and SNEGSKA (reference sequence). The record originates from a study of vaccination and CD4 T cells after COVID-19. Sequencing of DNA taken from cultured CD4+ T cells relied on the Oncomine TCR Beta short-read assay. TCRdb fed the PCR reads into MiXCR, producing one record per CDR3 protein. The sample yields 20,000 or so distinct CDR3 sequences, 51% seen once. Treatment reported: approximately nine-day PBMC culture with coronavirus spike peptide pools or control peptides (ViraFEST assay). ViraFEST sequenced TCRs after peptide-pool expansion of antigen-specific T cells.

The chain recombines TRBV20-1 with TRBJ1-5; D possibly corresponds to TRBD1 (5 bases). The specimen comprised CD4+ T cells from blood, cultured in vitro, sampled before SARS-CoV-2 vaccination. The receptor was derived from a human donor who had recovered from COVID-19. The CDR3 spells CSANKDSGNSNQPQHF. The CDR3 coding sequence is TGCAGTGCTAACAAAGACAGTGGAAATAGCAATCAGCCCCAGCATTTT.